These 10 T cell receptor beta chains came from one sample sequenced in a study of T-cell memory formation after mild COVID-19. TCRdb re-called the 5' RACE reads with MiXCR, one entry per CDR3 protein. The sample includes roughly 52,000 distinct CDR3 sequences, roughly 7% of them seen just once. Sequencing was carried out using PBMCs or a T cell subset sorted from them (not recorded which). The receptors here all came from a man younger than 35 who had mild COVID-19 (a few samples of this study predate the infection). Cell type and time point are not known.

This chain joins TRBV20-1 and TRBJ1-2; tentatively, D is TRBD1 (6 bases). The CDR3 contains 13 residues. Germline assignment: CDR1 DFQATT and CDR2 SNEGSKA (reference sequence). Trimming left V 6 bases short and J 3 bases short, with 14 bases between. The CDR3 sequence: CSAQIGQYYGYTF. CDR3 bases: TGCAGTGCCCAGATCGGACAGTACTATGGCTACACCTTC.

Many counts were recorded for this clonotype. The J gene is TRBJ1-6, the V gene TRBV6-5, with 10 positions matching TRBD1. The germline CDR1 and CDR2 sequences are MNHEY and SVGAGI. With 2 bases clipped from V and 10 bases from J, the junction kept 8 bases outside the gene matches. The CDR3 is 16 residues long. CDR3 loop: CASSYLMTGGRSPLHF. The CDR3 bases are TGTGCCAGCAGTTACCTCATGACAGGGGGCAGATCACCCCTCCACTTT.

This rearrangement joins TRBV20-1 to TRBJ1-1; no firm D call. V lost 0 bases and J lost 7, with 9 bases in between. Germline assignment: CDR1 DFQATT and CDR2 SNEGSKA (reference sequence). CDR3 length: 12 amino acids. As DNA, the CDR3 is TGCAGTGCTAGAGAAGCTTCAGATGAAGCTTTCTTT. It is translated as CSAREASDEAFF.

This clonotype was observed many times. The chain combines TRBV5-1 with TRBJ2-7, with D perhaps matching TRBD1 or TRBD2 (6 bases each). The V end was cut by 3 bases, the J end by 4 bases, with 11 bases between. CDR1 is SGHRS and CDR2 is YFSETQ in the germline V gene. This CDR3 is built from 13 residues. The CDR3 DNA reads as TGCGCCAGCAGCTGGGGGGCGGGTTACGAGCAGTACTTC. Its protein product is CASSWGAGYEQYF.

Of note for this clonotype: One end of the junction is discordant with germline, which a read error may explain. V and J are TRBV20-1 and TRBJ1-1; D is possibly TRBD1 (5 bases). Looked up from germline, CDR1 is DFQATT and CDR2 is SNEGSKA (reference sequence). The CDR3 spans 14 residues. For the CDR3, the DNA is TGCAGTGCTGGAGACCCGGGGGGGAACACTGAAGCTTTCTTT. Translation gives CSAGDPGGNTEAFF.

Points on this clonotype: Its ends do not fully match the called genes, so a read error is possible. The gene calls are TRBV28 and TRBJ2-1; D gene ambiguous. Germline-derived CDR1 and CDR2 are MDHEN and SYDVKM. The CDR3 length is 14 residues. The chain's CDR3 is CASSPESYYTEQFF. CDR3 bases: TGTGCCAGCAGTCCAGAGTCCTACTACACTGAGCAGTTCTTC.

There are many counts of this clonotype. The CDR3 DNA is TGTGCCAGCAGGTTTACAGGACTAGCTGCCGGGGAGCTGTTTTTT. It specifies CASRFTGLAAGELFF. The chain links TRBV7-9 to TRBJ2-2; TRBD2 aligns across 8 bases. Per the germline V gene, CDR1 is SEHNR and CDR2 is FQNEAQ (reference sequence). The CDR3 runs to 15 residues. V shed 6 bases, J shed 6 bases, and the junction held 9 bases outside the gene matches.

The V gene is TRBV20-1, the J gene TRBJ2-2; D gene unclear. V lost 1 base to trimming and J lost 6 bases, with 12 bases between them. The CDR3 is 14 amino acids. Germline V gene data show CDR1 as DFQATT and CDR2 as SNEGSKA (reference sequence). CDR3: CSARARPESGELFF. In DNA form, the CDR3 reads TGCAGTGCTAGAGCTAGACCCGAGTCCGGGGAGCTGTTTTTT.

The CDR3 coding sequence is TGTGCCAGCAGCTTAGTTCCTAATTCACCCCTCCACTTT. It specifies CASSLVPNSPLHF. This chain joins TRBV7-9 and TRBJ1-6; D is unclear. This CDR3 contains 13 residues. Germline loops: CDR1 SEHNR, CDR2 FQNEAQ (reference sequence). The V end was cut by 1 base, the J end by 6 bases, with 4 bases between. Complete variable domain (other parts from reference TRBV7-9 and TRBJ1-6): DTGVSQNPRHKITKRGQNVTFRCDPISEHNRLYWYRQTLGQGPEFLTYFQNEAQLEKSRLLSDRFSAERPKGSFSTLEIQRTEQGDSAMYLCASSLVPNSPLHFGNGTRLTVT.

The DNA of the CDR3 is TGTGCCAGCAGTTACCCCGACGGTCGGTACCAAGAGACCCAGTACTTC. Protein sequence: CASSYPDGRYQETQYF. The rearrangement joins TRBV6-2 or TRBV6-3 to TRBJ2-5; no reliable D call. Germline lookup yields CDR1 MNHEY and CDR2 SVGEGT. The length of the CDR3 is 16 residues. Trimming pared 2 bases from V and 0 bases from J, leaving 13 bases between.